A selection of T cell receptor beta chains follows, all from one sample in a study of technical replicates of blood from several donors. Only in-frame clones appear in the TCRdb table, and some are missing; sequencing was by immunoSEQ multiplex PCR. The profile covers more than 90,000 clones, with about 96% appearing a single time and 0.36% taken by the ten largest. Sequencing input: T cells isolated from PBMCs. Receptors originate from a human donor in good health. Both conserved end residues are part of each CDR3. The order of the fields is clone size, V gene, CDR3 protein. Size values are once, few and many counts, or a class for expanded clones, and some rows have none.

clone_size: -
v_call: TRBV4-1
cdr3_aa: CASSQRLAEYSYEQYF

clone_size: -
v_call: TRBV6-5
cdr3_aa: CASSYLGDGYTF

clone_size: -
v_call: TRBV7-3
cdr3_aa: CASSLGGSSNEQFF

clone_size: -
v_call: TRBV9
cdr3_aa: CASSAGLAELDEQFF

clone_size: -
v_call: TRBV5-1
cdr3_aa: CASSSGQGAGEKLFF

clone_size: few
v_call: TRBV11-2
cdr3_aa: CASSPFGGRDNEQFF

clone_size: -
v_call: TRBV28
cdr3_aa: CASIGLSGAYEQYF

clone_size: -
v_call: TRBV7-6
cdr3_aa: CASSFLGQTYNEQFF

clone_size: -
v_call: TRBV9
cdr3_aa: CASSVDPGGGLPEAFF

clone_size: once
v_call: TRBV7-2
cdr3_aa: CASSPLITTGELFF

clone_size: -
v_call: TRBV10-3
cdr3_aa: CAISEDRSYGYTF

clone_size: -
v_call: TRBV6-5
cdr3_aa: CASSYRGQWNEQYF

clone_size: -
v_call: TRBV5-4
cdr3_aa: CASSAGNTRTYQETQYF

clone_size: -
v_call: TRBV2
cdr3_aa: CASSGNGYQETQYF

clone_size: -
v_call: TRBV18
cdr3_aa: CASSPGASYGYTF

clone_size: -
v_call: TRBV5-6
cdr3_aa: CASSLSGGRDEQFF

clone_size: -
v_call: TRBV7-9
cdr3_aa: CASTRDYAYAGYGFF

clone_size: -
v_call: TRBV29-1
cdr3_aa: CSSQAQGANYGYTF

clone_size: -
v_call: TRBV11-2
cdr3_aa: CASSYGQLNTEAFF

clone_size: -
v_call: TRBV20-1
cdr3_aa: CSARNNEQFF

clone_size: once
v_call: TRBV7-6
cdr3_aa: CASSFGQANSGNTIYF

clone_size: -
v_call: TRBV27
cdr3_aa: CASSPIAGDTSYEQYF

clone_size: -
v_call: TRBV27
cdr3_aa: CASSPSRVFGNTIYF

clone_size: -
v_call: TRBV14
cdr3_aa: CASSQDRRANYGYTF

clone_size: -
v_call: TRBV5-6
cdr3_aa: CASSFKRVIGVGKNIQYF

clone_size: -
v_call: TRBV5-8
cdr3_aa: CASNVLGSSGNEQFF

clone_size: -
v_call: TRBV29-1
cdr3_aa: CSGIAFVAGANVLTF

clone_size: once
v_call: TRBV6-5
cdr3_aa: CASSSQGIEQYF

clone_size: -
v_call: TRBV10-3
cdr3_aa: CAISEPGGFGQFF

clone_size: -
v_call: TRBV6-6
cdr3_aa: CASSLGQGQTEAFF

clone_size: -
v_call: TRBV7-2
cdr3_aa: CASSPQGAGEKLFF

clone_size: -
v_call: TRBV27
cdr3_aa: CASSSQGEWETQYF

clone_size: -
v_call: TRBV7-7
cdr3_aa: CASSAGTGDSYEQYF

clone_size: -
v_call: TRBV6-5
cdr3_aa: CASSYYLGAEKLFF

clone_size: -
v_call: TRBV9
cdr3_aa: CASSVDGGSTDTQYF

clone_size: -
v_call: TRBV7-2
cdr3_aa: CASSRDTTNEKLFF

clone_size: -
v_call: TRBV4-3
cdr3_aa: CASSQERLLGIPHEQYF

clone_size: -
v_call: TRBV7-3
cdr3_aa: CASSLRLSGIDTQYF

clone_size: -
v_call: TRBV29-1
cdr3_aa: CSVEGGEANYGYTF

clone_size: -
v_call: TRBV6-1
cdr3_aa: CASKQGADTIYF